One and the same sample provided the 29 T cell receptor delta chains below, sequenced in a study of γδ T cells in repeated Plasmodium falciparum infection. Bulk repertoires came from Vgamma9/Vdelta2+ or Vdelta2-negative gammadelta T cells flow-sorted from PBMC. TCRdb processed the multiplex PCR reads again with the CATT caller. The data show over 90,000 delta-chain clones, with over 0.9% seen just once and 7.5% to 10% held by the top ten. Sequenced sample: gamma-delta T cells from blood. The receptor set was obtained from a pool of human donors (malaria-infected and uninfected, not separated).

This clone was picked up many times. TCRdb pairs this DNA with a much larger clone's protein that differs at residue 3, likely a read error; the protein shown was translated from the DNA. The genes are TRDV2 and TRDJ1; the match to TRDD3 covers 7 bases. The J gene comes from matching the DNA to germline here; TCRdb lacks it. The CDR3 has 15 amino acids. The germline V gene encodes CDR1 GEAIGNYY and CDR2 EKD. The DNA of the CDR3 is TGTGCCCGTGACACCGTTGGGGATAGAAGCGATAAACTCATCTTT. This gives the protein CARDTVGDRSDKLIF.

As to this clone: The protein that TCRdb holds for this DNA derives from a much larger clone and differs from the translated DNA at residue 20, which likely indicates a read error; the protein shown here is translated from the DNA. This sequence joins TRDV1 and TRDJ1; D is possibly TRDD3 (5 bases). As TCRdb names no J gene, one was assigned here on the basis of a DNA match to germline. The CDR3 loop spans 25 amino acids. V lost 0 bases and J lost 3, with 41 bases in between. The germline V gene has CDR1 TSWWSYY and CDR2 QGS. The CDR3 region has the DNA TGTGCTCTTGGGGAACTAGGCAGGCTCGGCTACTCTAGCTCATCCGGGGGGCAGTACGCCGATAAACTCATCTTT. This sequence encodes CALGELGRLGYSSSSGGQYADKLIF.

This clone has only a few counts. The protein that TCRdb holds for this DNA derives from a much larger clone and differs from the translated DNA at residue 3, which likely indicates a read error; the protein shown here is translated from the DNA. This sequence joins TRDV2 and TRDJ1, with 13 bases lining up with TRDD3. No J segment appears in TCRdb, so it was assigned here by matching the sequence to germline. This CDR3 has 18 residues. The germline CDR1 and CDR2 sequences are GEAIGNYY and EKD. The CDR3 region is CAYDTVLGDTSVTDKLIF. Written as DNA, the CDR3 is TGTGCCTATGACACAGTACTGGGGGATACGTCCGTCACCGATAAACTCATCTTT.

This clone was found a few times. The TCRdb protein comes from a much larger clone and disagrees with this DNA's translation at residue 8, likely due to a read error; the protein given here is derived from the DNA. The chain couples TRDV1 to TRDJ1; 12 nucleotides agree with TRDD3. Per germline, CDR1 TSWWSYY and CDR2 QGS. V shed 1 base and J 0 bases; nucleotides not matched to a gene: 18. The CDR3 runs 22 residues. DNA of the CDR3: TGTGCTCTTGGGGAACGGAGGAAGACTGGGGGATACCAAGGGTCGTACACCGATAAACTCATCTTT. Protein sequence: CALGERRKTGGYQGSYTDKLIF.

This clone has just a few counts. The protein TCRdb lists belongs to a much larger clone and differs from this DNA's translation at residue 4, which points to a read error; the protein shown is made from the DNA. V and J are TRDV2 and TRDJ1; 10 positions match TRDD3. Because TCRdb records no J gene, it was assigned here through a match of the DNA to germline. Losses at the gene ends were 6 bases for V and 0 bases for J; bases not matched to a gene: 9. The germline gives CDR1 GEAIGNYY, CDR2 EKD. The CDR3 extends over 16 amino acids. Here the CDR3 DNA reads TGTGCCTGTAACCCTCTGGGGGATAAGTACACCGATAAACTCATCTTT. Its translation: CACNPLGDKYTDKLIF.

The sample holds a few counts of this clone. TCRdb pairs this DNA with a much larger clone's protein that differs at residue 18, likely a read error; the protein shown was translated from the DNA. The V and J genes are TRDV1 and TRDJ1; 7 bases map to TRDD3. Matching the DNA to germline supplied the J gene, which TCRdb does not give. The germline gives CDR1 TSWWSYY, CDR2 QGS. The CDR3 contains 22 residues. The CDR3 DNA reads as TGTGCTCTTGGGGTGGTGGTCGATACCCCGCGGTTATACTGGGGTTATACCGGTAAACTCATCTTT. It encodes CALGVVVDTPRLYWGYTGKLIF.

This clone was counted between two and nine times. Translating this DNA gives a protein that differs at residue 11 from the TCRdb one, which belongs to a much larger clone; a read error is likely, and the protein shown is this translation. The chain couples TRDV1 to TRDJ1; 7 bases are a match to TRDD2. The CDR3 contains 21 residues. Per germline, CDR1 TSWWSYY and CDR2 QGS. The ends lost 5 bases at V and 0 bases at J; junction bases unmatched: 24. The CDR3 loop is CALGLLPDVLRDQPNTDKLIF. In DNA, the CDR3 is TGTGCTCTTGGGCTCCTTCCTGACGTACTGAGGGACCAACCTAACACCGATAAACTCATCTTT.

As regards this clone: Only one base separates this from a far larger clonotype, so it likely reflects a read error. This specimen includes other DNA sequences encoding the same CDR3. V and J are TRDV1 and TRDJ1; D unresolved. The CDR3 contains 14 residues. Germline V gene data show CDR1 as TSWWSYY and CDR2 as QGS. The DNA for the CDR3 is TGTGCTCTTGGGGAGATAGAGTACACCGATAAACTCATTTTT. It translates to CALGEIEYTDKLIF.

This clone was seen more than once but under ten times. A far more abundant clone sits one base away, making this likely a read error. The identical CDR3 is also encoded by other nucleotide sequences in the sample. V gene TRDV2 combines with J gene TRDJ1; 12 bases are a match to TRDD3. TCRdb is silent on the J gene; assignment here came from matching the DNA to germline. Germline V lookup: CDR1 GEAIGNYY, CDR2 EKD. CDR3 length: 19 residues. The trim removed 0 bases at V and 0 bases at J, leaving 10 bases unmatched. Here the CDR3 DNA reads TGTGCCTGTGACACCGGGATCTGGGGGATACGTGGGTACACCGATAAACTCATCTTT. This gives the protein CACDTGIWGIRGYTDKLIF.

This clone occurred a few times. A far bigger clonotype differs at one base, so this is likely a read error. Other DNA sequences of this sample code for an identical CDR3. The chain links TRDV2 to TRDJ1, with 11 bases matching TRDD3. No J gene was available from TCRdb, and it was assigned here by a germline match of the DNA. The CDR3 contains 19 residues. The germline CDR1 and CDR2 sequences are GEAIGNYY and EKD. For the CDR3, the DNA is TGCGCCTGTGACACCCTCCCGTTACTGGGGGATAATGACACCGATAAACTCATCTTT. The encoded protein is CACDTLPLLGDNDTDKLIF.

In its sample, this clone was seen a few times. TCRdb's protein for this DNA is that of a much larger clone and differs from the translation at residue 22, likely a read error; the protein shown is the DNA translation. V gene TRDV1 combines with J gene TRDJ1; 11 bases map to TRDD3. Germline loops: CDR1 TSWWSYY, CDR2 QGS. V shed 0 bases and J 9 bases; nucleotides not matched to a gene: 36. CDR3 length: 25 residues. CDR3 bases: TGTGCTCTTGGGGAACTATGTTCCTACTCTCGTCCGTCGGATGCTGGGGGATACCGGTCGGTTGAACTCATCTTT. This gives the protein CALGELCSYSRPSDAGGYRSVELIF.

This clone was counted many times. This probably arose from a read error, given a far larger clone one base away. The same CDR3 is also encoded by other DNA sequences in this sample. The V call is TRDV2, the J call TRDJ1; 12 positions match TRDD3. Assignment of the J gene here rests on matching the DNA to germline, because TCRdb gives none. This CDR3 is built from 17 residues. Germline V CDR1 and CDR2: GEAIGNYY, EKD. DNA of the CDR3: TGTGCCTGTGACACCTTAGTACTGGGGGATACCACCGACAAACTCATCTTT. Translation gives CACDTLVLGDTTDKLIF.

This clone showed up just a few times. One base separates it from a far larger clone, so it is likely a read error. Other DNA variants within this sample encode the same CDR3. The V call is TRDV2, the J call TRDJ1, with D possibly being TRDD3 (5 bases). TCRdb records no J gene; here it was assigned by comparing the DNA to germline. This CDR3 is 14 amino acids long. In germline, CDR1 is GEAIGNYY, CDR2 EKD. Trimming stripped 2 bases from V and 0 bases from J, with 9 bases between. The CDR3 bases are TGTGCCTGTGACAGGGGGGGGTACACCGATAAACTCATCTTT. Protein product: CACDRGGYTDKLIF.

As to this clone: TCRdb has a much larger clone's protein, which differs at residue 9 from the translation of this DNA, likely because of a read error; what is shown is the protein translated from the DNA. The chain employs TRDV2 and TRDJ1; 7 nucleotides match TRDD3. The CDR3 has 20 residues. Looked up from germline, CDR1 is GEAIGNYY and CDR2 is EKD. J lost 0 bases, V lost 0 bases, and 18 bases had no gene match. The CDR3 sequence: CACDTLVLEDTRKDTDKLIF. The CDR3 DNA reads TGTGCCTGTGACACCCTGGTACTGGAGGATACGCGGAAGGACACCGATAAACTCATCTTT.

In regard to this clone: The TCRdb protein, from a much larger clone, departs from this DNA's translation at residue 4, likely by read error; the protein shown derives from the DNA. The chain recombines TRDV2 with TRDJ1, with TRDD3 identical over 9 bases. Matching the DNA to germline supplied the J gene, which TCRdb does not give. CDR3 length: 21 amino acids. Germline CDR1 GEAIGNYY, CDR2 EKD. CDR3 amino acids: CACGTAESWGIEFQEWKKLIF. The CDR3 bases are TGTGCCTGTGGCACCGCGGAGAGCTGGGGGATCGAGTTTCAGGAATGGAAAAAACTCATCTTT.

In this sample, this clone turned up many times. This may stem from a read error, because a much larger clone lies one nucleotide away. Other DNA sequences in this sample translate to the same CDR3. The chain uses TRAV36/DV7 and TRDJ1; the match to TRDD3 covers 7 bases. Germline trimming cut 4 bases from V and 0 bases from J; bases unmatched to any gene: 18. CDR3 length: 18 amino acids. Germline V gene data show CDR1 as VTNFRS and CDR2 as LTSSGIE (reference sequence). The DNA for the CDR3 is TGTGCTGTGATGCGTCCTGGGGATAAGGGGCCGTACACCGATAAACTCATCTTT. It yields the protein CAVMRPGDKGPYTDKLIF.

There are a few counts of this clone. This DNA's translation and the protein TCRdb lists, from a much larger clone, do not match at residue 16, likely due to a read error; the protein shown is translated from the DNA. No J gene call was made, and the V gene is TRDV2; TRDD3, the D gene given by the table, was not confirmed from the DNA. The CDR3 spans 18 residues. CDR1 GEAIGNYY and CDR2 EKD come from the germline V gene. DNA of the CDR3: TGTGCCTGTGACCCCGTACTGGGGGATCCGGGGAGAACCGATAAATTCATCTTT. Translating it yields CACDPVLGDPGRTDKFIF.

With regard to this clone: This likely reflects a read error, since a far larger clone is one base away. Other DNA sequences from this sample encode an identical CDR3 as well. The J gene went uncalled, whereas the V gene is TRDV2; the DNA was not used to check the table's D call, TRDD3. CDR3 size: 15 residues. Germline-derived CDR1 and CDR2 are GEAIGNYY and EKD. CDR3 region: CACDTLGSNTDKLIF. DNA for the CDR3: TGTGCCTGTGACACACTGGGGTCTAACACCGATAAACTCATCTTC.

Points on this clone: The translation of this DNA and the TCRdb protein of a much larger clone differ at residue 9, probably owing to a read error; the protein shown here is translated from the DNA. The rearrangement links TRDV2 to TRDJ2; 7 positions agree with TRDD3. No J gene was available from TCRdb, and it was assigned here by a germline match of the DNA. The CDR3 consists of 16 residues. Germline lookup yields CDR1 GEAIGNYY and CDR2 EKD. V lost 2 bases, J lost 6 bases, and 11 bases stayed unmatched. CDR3 region: CACDKVGIEKAAQLFF. The CDR3 coding sequence is TGTGCCTGTGACAAAGTGGGGATAGAAAAGGCAGCACAACTCTTCTTT.

Turning to this clone: A read error is the likely source, as a far larger clone sits one nucleotide away. This sample includes further DNA sequences coding for the same CDR3. The CDR3 here is CACDRCVLGDTYTDKLIF. CDR3 sequence (DNA): TGTGCTTGTGACCGCTGCGTACTGGGGGATACTTACACCGATAAACTCATCTTT. The V gene is TRDV2, the J gene TRDJ1; 12 bases match TRDD3. The J gene is absent in TCRdb and was assigned here via DNA matching to germline. Germline CDR1 reads GEAIGNYY; CDR2 reads EKD. CDR3 length: 18 residues.

This clone was observed many times. This chain connects TRDV1 to TRDJ1; 10 bases are a match to TRDD3. The CDR3 contains 23 residues. The J segment lost 0 bases and the V segment lost 3 bases, leaving 25 bases of the junction unmatched. CDR1 TSWWSYY and CDR2 QGS come from the germline V gene. The CDR3 here is CALGEPPPFLYWGIHRDTDKLIF. The DNA of the CDR3 is TGTGCTCTTGGGGAGCCGCCCCCCTTCCTGTACTGGGGGATCCACCGGGACACCGATAAACTCATCTTT.

This clone was observed a few times. TCRdb assigns this DNA the protein of a much larger clone, which departs from its translation at residue 4; this likely reflects a read error, and the protein shown comes from translating the DNA. The rearrangement joins TRDV1 to TRDJ1, with 8 positions matching TRDD3. Here the J gene was assigned by germline matching of the DNA, as TCRdb has none. Per germline, CDR1 TSWWSYY and CDR2 QGS. The CDR3 contains 22 residues. CDR3 coding DNA: TGTGCTCTTAGGGAACTAAGACTGACCTTCTGGGGGAAAACTAGCTACACCGATAAACTCATCTTT. Translation: CALRELRLTFWGKTSYTDKLIF.

This clone was seen a handful of times. TCRdb records a much larger clone's protein for this DNA, with a difference at residue 23 that likely arises from a read error; the protein given is the translation of the DNA. The V gene call reads TRDV1; no J gene was called; the table's D call, TRDD3, has no DNA check behind it. Germline V CDR1 and CDR2: TSWWSYY, QGS. The CDR3 is 24 amino acids. The CDR3 here is CALGELGFLLPRRFLGRNTDKLTF. CDR3 in DNA: TGTGCTCTTGGGGAACTCGGTTTCTTACTTCCTAGACGATTCCTGGGGCGAAACACCGATAAACTCACCTTT.

This clone occurred a few times. A far larger clone differs by one base, so this is likely a read error. Distinct nucleotide sequences in the sample also encode this CDR3. The gene calls are TRDV2 and TRDJ1, with 10 bases identical to TRDD3. Germline V gene sequence: CDR1 GEAIGNYY, CDR2 EKD. This CDR3 contains 16 residues. The CDR3 reads CACDTVSLGDKDKLIF. The CDR3 nucleotides read TGTGCTTGTGACACCGTTTCGCTGGGGGATAAAGATAAACTCATCTTT.

This clone was observed a handful of times. Given a far larger clone just one base away, this is likely a sequencing read error. Distinct nucleotide sequences in the sample also encode this CDR3. The V and J genes are TRDV1 and TRDJ1; D is possibly TRDD2 or TRDD3 (5 bases each). CDR1 is TSWWSYY and CDR2 is QGS in the germline V gene. The CDR3 totals 15 residues. The CDR3 spells CALGGPYTDTDKLIF. CDR3 nucleotide sequence: TGTGCTCTCGGGGGCCCCTACACGGACACCGATAAACTCATCTTT.

As concerns this clone: The TCRdb protein comes from a much larger clone and disagrees with this DNA's translation at residue 3, likely due to a read error; the protein given here is derived from the DNA. The genes are TRDV2 and TRDJ1, with 10 bases aligning to TRDD3. TCRdb records no J gene; here it was assigned by comparing the DNA to germline. The V gene's germline CDR1 is GEAIGNYY and CDR2 EKD. This CDR3 is built from 16 residues. As DNA, the CDR3 is TGTGCCCGTGACACCGTAGAGGGGGATACGCCCGATAAACTCATCTTT. This sequence encodes CARDTVEGDTPDKLIF.

Regarding this clone: TCRdb's entry gives the protein of a much larger clone, which mismatches this DNA's translation at residue 16, likely from a read error; the protein reported here is translated from the DNA. The V segment is TRDV2, and no J call was made; the table's D call, TRDD3, was not checked against the DNA. The germline V gene has CDR1 GEAIGNYY and CDR2 EKD. The CDR3 is 18 residues long. CDR3 loop: CACDTVAKVRDNSDKPIF. DNA of the CDR3: TGTGCCTGTGACACCGTGGCGAAGGTGAGGGATAACTCCGATAAACCCATCTTT.

As concerns this clone: For this DNA, TCRdb reports the protein of a much larger clone, which diverges at residue 9, most likely from a read error; the protein presented here is translated directly from the DNA. The V call is TRDV2, the J call TRDJ1, with 11 bases that match TRDD3. In germline, CDR1 is GEAIGNYY, CDR2 EKD. V gave up 6 bases and J gave up 2 bases; unmatched junction bases: 28. The CDR3 totals 22 residues. CDR3 region: CACWHPTSARSTGGYFTDKLIF. For the CDR3, the DNA is TGTGCCTGTTGGCATCCTACGTCTGCTAGGTCTACTGGGGGATATTTTACCGATAAACTCATCTTT.

This clone has a handful of counts. A far larger clone is a single base away, which makes a read error likely. The sample contains more than one DNA sequence encoding this CDR3. The rearrangement uses TRDV2 and TRDJ1; the D gene is possibly TRDD3 (5 bases). The J gene, not given by TCRdb, was assigned here from a germline match of the nucleotide sequence. Trimming took off 0 bases at V and 0 bases at J, with 22 bases between the two ends. The CDR3 runs 19 residues. Looked up from germline, CDR1 is GEAIGNYY and CDR2 is EKD. The CDR3 DNA reads TGTGCCTGTGACACCGTGGGCAGTGTGGTAGGGGACCACACCGATAAACTCATCTTT. It codes for CACDTVGSVVGDHTDKLIF.